The T cell receptor (beta chain) described here comes from a study of Ad26.COV2.S vaccination and SARS-CoV-2 variants. Regarding the study as a whole: Similar non-spike TCR breadth was seen in vaccine and placebo recipients. Vaccinated individuals (as opposed to placebo recipients) had higher spike-specific TCR breadth.

The treatment: around 19 received Ad26.COV2.S at low or high dose, single or two shots; roughly 5 received placebo; per-sample allocation not given. Collection of the samples took place on day 63 after the first injection of vaccine or placebo. The shot given was an Ad26 vector that makes Wuhan-strain SARS-CoV-2 spike. Repertoires were generated with immunoSEQ multiplex PCR, while TCRdb's copy carries only in-frame clones and drops some. The sample holds 400,000 to 450,000 clones, roughly 87% seen once. Of note for this clone: What it binds is not known.

V lost 1 base, J lost 4 bases, and 9 bases lay in between. Germline V CDR1 and CDR2: KGHDR, SFDVKD. This CDR3 has 14 residues. The sequence came from a person between 18 and 65 years old who received the Ad26.COV2.S COVID-19 vaccine or a placebo. The chain uses TRBV24-1 and TRBJ2-5; D is ambiguous. Sequenced here: peripheral blood, sampled in a trial of Ad26.COV2.S vaccine versus placebo. The CDR3 sequence: CATSDFRQRETQYF. CDR3 DNA sequence: TGTGCCACCAGTGATTTCCGACAACGAGAGACCCAGTACTTC.